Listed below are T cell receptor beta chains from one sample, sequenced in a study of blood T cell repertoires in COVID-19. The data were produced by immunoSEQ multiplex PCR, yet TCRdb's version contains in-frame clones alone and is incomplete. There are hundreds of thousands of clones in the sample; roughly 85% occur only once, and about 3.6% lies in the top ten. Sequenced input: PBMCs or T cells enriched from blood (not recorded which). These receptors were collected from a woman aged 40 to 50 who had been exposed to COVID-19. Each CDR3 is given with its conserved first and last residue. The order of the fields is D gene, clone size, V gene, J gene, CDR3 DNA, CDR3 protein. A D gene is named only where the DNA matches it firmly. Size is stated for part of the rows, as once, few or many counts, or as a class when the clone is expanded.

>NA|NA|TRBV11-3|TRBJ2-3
TGTGCCAGCAGCTCTCTGTCAGGGTCAGATACGCAGTATTTT
CASSSLSGSDTQYF
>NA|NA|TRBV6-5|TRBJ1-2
TGTGCCAGCAGTTACTCGACTCTCGGTCTGAGCTACACCTTC
CASSYSTLGLSYTF
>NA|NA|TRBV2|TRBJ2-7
TGTGCCAGCAGCGCCGCTCAGGGAAAAAACGAGCAGTACTTC
CASSAAQGKNEQYF
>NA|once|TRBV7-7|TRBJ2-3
TGTGCCAGCAGCTTACTCTCGAGTAGCACAGATACGCAGTATTTT
CASSLLSSSTDTQYF
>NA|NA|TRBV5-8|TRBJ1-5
TGTGCCAGCAGCTTGGAGGGGAATCTAAAGGGGCCCCAGCATTTT
CASSLEGNLKGPQHF
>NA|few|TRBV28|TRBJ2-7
TGTGCCAGCAGTTCGCCTAGGGAGCAGTACTTC
CASSSPREQYF
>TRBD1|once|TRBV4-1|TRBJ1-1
TGCGCCAGCAGCCTTTGGGACAGGGGGGACACTGAAGCTTTCTTT
CASSLWDRGDTEAFF
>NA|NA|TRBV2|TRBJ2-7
TGTGCCAGCAGCGTCCGCGAGGTGAATTCCGAGCAGTACTTC
CASSVREVNSEQYF
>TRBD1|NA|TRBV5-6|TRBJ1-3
TGTGCCAGCAGCCGACAGGGACCTGGAAACACCATATATTTT
CASSRQGPGNTIYF
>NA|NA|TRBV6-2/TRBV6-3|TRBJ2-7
TGTGCCAGCAGTTACAAAACGGGGGAGCAGTACTTC
CASSYKTGEQYF
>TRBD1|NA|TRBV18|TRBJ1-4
TGTGCCAGCTCACCACAAGACAGGGGGACTAATGAAAAACTGTTTTTT
CASSPQDRGTNEKLFF
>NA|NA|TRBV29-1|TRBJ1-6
TGCAGCGCAACGTACGGGGGTGATTCACCCCTCCACTTT
CSATYGGDSPLHF
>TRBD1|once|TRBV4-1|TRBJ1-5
TGCGCCAGCAGCCTGACAGGGCATTTGAGCAATCAGCCCCAGCATTTT
CASSLTGHLSNQPQHF
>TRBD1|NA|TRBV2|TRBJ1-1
TGTGCCAGCAGTCAAAGGACAGGGGGGAACACTGAAGCTTTCTTT
CASSQRTGGNTEAFF
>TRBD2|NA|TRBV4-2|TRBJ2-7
TGTGCCAGCAGCCAACTGGCGGGGGATAACGACGAGCAGTACTTC
CASSQLAGDNDEQYF
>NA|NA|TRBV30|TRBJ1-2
TGTGCCTGGAGTGCTGGGTCGCCAGGGCCTTATGGCTACACCTTC
CAWSAGSPGPYGYTF
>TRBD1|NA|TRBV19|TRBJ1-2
TGTGCCAGTAGCAGGACAGGGTATGGCTACACCTTC
CASSRTGYGYTF
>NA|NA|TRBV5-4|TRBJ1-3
TGTGCCAGCAACCTACAGGGTTCTGGAAACACCATATATTTT
CASNLQGSGNTIYF
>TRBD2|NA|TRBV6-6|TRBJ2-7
TGTGCCAGCAGTTACGCGGGGGGGACATCCTACGAGCAGTACTTC
CASSYAGGTSYEQYF
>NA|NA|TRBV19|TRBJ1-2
TGTGCCAGTAGTATAGTAACGGGGGGCGACTATGGCTACACCTTC
CASSIVTGGDYGYTF
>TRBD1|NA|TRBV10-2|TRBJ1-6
TGCGCCAGCGGACAGGGACGAAATTCACCCCTCCACTTT
CASGQGRNSPLHF
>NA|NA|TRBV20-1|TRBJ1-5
TGCAGTGCTAGTCTTTCCCCTCTCGGTCTGGGCAATCAGCCCCAGCATTTT
CSASLSPLGLGNQPQHF
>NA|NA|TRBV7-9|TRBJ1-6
TGTGCCAGCAGTACGGGAAGCTCCTATAATTCACCCCTCCACTTT
CASSTGSSYNSPLHF
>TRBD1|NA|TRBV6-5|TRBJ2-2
TGTGCCAGCAGTTTAACGACAGGGGGCGGCGGGGAGCTGTTTTTT
CASSLTTGGGGELFF
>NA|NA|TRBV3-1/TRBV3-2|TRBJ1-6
TGTGCCAGCAGCCAAGGGGGCAGGTATAATTCACCCCTCCACTTT
CASSQGGRYNSPLHF
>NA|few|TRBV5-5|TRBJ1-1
TGTGCCAGCAGCTTCCCAGGGAGGGGCCATAACACTGAAGCTTTCTTT
CASSFPGRGHNTEAFF
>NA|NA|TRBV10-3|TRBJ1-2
TGTGCCATCATGACCGAGGACTATGGCTACACCTTC
CAIMTEDYGYTF
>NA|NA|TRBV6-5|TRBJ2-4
TGTGCCAGCACCAGGGACAGTTCGGAGGGTGGCATTCAGTACTTC
CASTRDSSEGGIQYF
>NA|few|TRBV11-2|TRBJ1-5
TGTGCCAGCAGCTTCGGTCAGGGCAATCAGCCCCAGCATTTT
CASSFGQGNQPQHF
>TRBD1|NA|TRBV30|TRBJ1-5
TGTGCCTGGAGTGCACGGACAGGGGACTACAATCAGCCCCAGCATTTT
CAWSARTGDYNQPQHF
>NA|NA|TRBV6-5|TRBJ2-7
TGTGCCAGCACTTTGGACAGCTACGAGCAGTACTTC
CASTLDSYEQYF
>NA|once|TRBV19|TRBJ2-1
TGTGCCAGTAGGCACGGGACGACGGAGGGCGATGAGCAGTTCTTC
CASRHGTTEGDEQFF
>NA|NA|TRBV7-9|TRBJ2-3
TGTGCCAGCAGCATTCCCCGGGGAGATACGCAGTATTTT
CASSIPRGDTQYF
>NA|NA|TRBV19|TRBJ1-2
TGTGCCAGTAGTATAAGCCCGGGTGGCAACTATGGCTACACCTTC
CASSISPGGNYGYTF
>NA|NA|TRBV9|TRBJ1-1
TGTGCCAGCAGCACCACGGGACAGAACACTGAAGCTTTCTTT
CASSTTGQNTEAFF
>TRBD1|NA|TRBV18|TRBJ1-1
TGTGCCAGCTCACCCTGGACAGGGGGCGGGGGCACTGAAGCTTTCTTT
CASSPWTGGGGTEAFF
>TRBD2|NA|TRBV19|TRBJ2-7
TGTGCCAGTAGCCAGACTAGCGGGGCCCCCGAGCAGTACTTC
CASSQTSGAPEQYF
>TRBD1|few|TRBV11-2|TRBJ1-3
TGTGCCAGCAGCCCTTGGGGACAGACCTCTGGAAACACCATATATTTT
CASSPWGQTSGNTIYF
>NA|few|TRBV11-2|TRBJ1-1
TGTGCCAGCAGCTTAGTATCGGCAGGATCGAACACTGAAGCTTTCTTT
CASSLVSAGSNTEAFF
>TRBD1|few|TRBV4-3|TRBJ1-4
TGCGCCAGCAGCCAATCTTCGGGACAGGGTGGTGGAAAACTGTTTTTT
CASSQSSGQGGGKLFF
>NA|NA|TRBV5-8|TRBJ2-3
TGTGCCAGCAGCTCGGACAAAACAGATACGCAGTATTTT
CASSSDKTDTQYF
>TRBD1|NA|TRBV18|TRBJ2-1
TGTGCCAGCTCACCCGGAGACAGGGCTGGGAATGAGCAGTTCTTC
CASSPGDRAGNEQFF
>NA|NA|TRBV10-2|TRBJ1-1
TGCGCCAGCAGTTGGGAGGGCATTTTGAACACTGAAGCTTTCTTT
CASSWEGILNTEAFF
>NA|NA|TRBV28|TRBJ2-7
TGTGCCAGCAGTTTAGGGGGCGCAGGGTCCTACGAGCAGTACTTC
CASSLGGAGSYEQYF
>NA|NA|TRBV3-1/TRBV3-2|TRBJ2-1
TGTGCCAGCAGCCTTTTATCGCGAGGGGGGGGCAATGAGCAGTTCTTC
CASSLLSRGGGNEQFF
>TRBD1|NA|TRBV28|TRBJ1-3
TGTGCCAGCAGAACAGGGGGCGACTATGCTGGAAACACCATATATTTT
CASRTGGDYAGNTIYF
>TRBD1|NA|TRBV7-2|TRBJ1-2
TGTGCCAGCAGCTTCAGACAGACAGGGCGATATGGCTACACCTTC
CASSFRQTGRYGYTF
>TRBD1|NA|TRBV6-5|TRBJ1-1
TGTGCCAGCAGATCGGACAGGGTGAACACTGAAGCTTTCTTT
CASRSDRVNTEAFF
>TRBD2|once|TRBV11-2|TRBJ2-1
TGTGCCAGCAGCCCTAATAGCGGGGGGGCCGATGAGCAGTTCTTC
CASSPNSGGADEQFF
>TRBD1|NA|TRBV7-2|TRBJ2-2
TGTGCCAGCAGCTTAATTGACAGGGAGGAGCTGTTTTTT
CASSLIDREELFF
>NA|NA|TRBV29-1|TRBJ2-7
TGCAGCGTTGAAAGAAGCACTGGGCTGGGCTCCTACGAGCAGTACTTC
CSVERSTGLGSYEQYF
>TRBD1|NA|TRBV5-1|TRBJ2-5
TGCGCCAGCAGTTACGGGACAGGGGAGGGTCAGGAGACCCAGTACTTC
CASSYGTGEGQETQYF
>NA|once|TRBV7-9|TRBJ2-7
TGTGCCAGCAGCTTCGGGAGTTACTCCTACGAGCAGTACTTC
CASSFGSYSYEQYF